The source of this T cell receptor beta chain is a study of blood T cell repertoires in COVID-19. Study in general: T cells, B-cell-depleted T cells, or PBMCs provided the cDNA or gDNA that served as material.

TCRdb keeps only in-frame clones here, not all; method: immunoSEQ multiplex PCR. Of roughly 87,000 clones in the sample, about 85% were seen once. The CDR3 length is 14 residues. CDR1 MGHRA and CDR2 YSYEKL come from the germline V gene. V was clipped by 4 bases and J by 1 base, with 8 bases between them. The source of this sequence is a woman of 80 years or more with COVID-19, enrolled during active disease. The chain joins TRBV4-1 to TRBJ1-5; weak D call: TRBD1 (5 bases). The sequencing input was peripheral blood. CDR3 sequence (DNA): TGCGCCAGCAGCCTTAGACAGAGCAATCAGCCCCAGCATTTT. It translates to CASSLRQSNQPQHF.